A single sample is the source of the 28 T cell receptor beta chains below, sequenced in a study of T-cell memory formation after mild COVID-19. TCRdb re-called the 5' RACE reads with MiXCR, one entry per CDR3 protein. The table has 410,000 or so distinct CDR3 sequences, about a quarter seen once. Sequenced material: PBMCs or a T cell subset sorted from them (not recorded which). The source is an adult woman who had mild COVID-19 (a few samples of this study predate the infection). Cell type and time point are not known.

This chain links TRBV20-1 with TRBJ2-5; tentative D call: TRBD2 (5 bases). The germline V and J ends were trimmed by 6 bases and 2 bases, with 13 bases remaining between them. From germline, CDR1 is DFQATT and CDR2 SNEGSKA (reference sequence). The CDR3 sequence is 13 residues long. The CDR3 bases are TGCAGTGCCCACTGGACGGGGCAAGAGACCCAGTACTTC. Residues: CSAHWTGQETQYF.

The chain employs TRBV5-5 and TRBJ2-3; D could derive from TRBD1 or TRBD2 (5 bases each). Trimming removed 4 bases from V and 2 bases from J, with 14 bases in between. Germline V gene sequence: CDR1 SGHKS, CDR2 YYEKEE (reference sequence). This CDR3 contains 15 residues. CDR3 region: CASSQPGPHTDTQYF. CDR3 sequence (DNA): TGTGCCAGCAGCCAACCGGGACCCCACACAGATACGCAGTATTTT.

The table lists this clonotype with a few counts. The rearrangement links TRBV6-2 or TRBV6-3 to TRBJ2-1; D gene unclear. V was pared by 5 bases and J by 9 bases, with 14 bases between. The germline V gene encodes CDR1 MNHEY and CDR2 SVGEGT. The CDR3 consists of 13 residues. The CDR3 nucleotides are TGTGCCAGCAGTCCCATCGGGCTAAGTGAGCAGTTCTTC. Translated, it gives CASSPIGLSEQFF.

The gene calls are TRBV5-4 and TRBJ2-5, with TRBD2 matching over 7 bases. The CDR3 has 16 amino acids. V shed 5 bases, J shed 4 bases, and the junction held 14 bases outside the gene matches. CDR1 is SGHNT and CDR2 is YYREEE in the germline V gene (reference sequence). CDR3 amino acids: CASRQSTGTTGETQYF. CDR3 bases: TGTGCCAGCAGGCAATCAACCGGGACTACGGGAGAGACCCAGTACTTC.

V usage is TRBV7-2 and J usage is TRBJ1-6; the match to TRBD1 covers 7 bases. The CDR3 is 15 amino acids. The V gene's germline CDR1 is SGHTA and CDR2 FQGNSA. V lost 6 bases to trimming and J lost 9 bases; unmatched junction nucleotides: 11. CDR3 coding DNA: TGTGCCAGCAGTCCTAGACAGGGCCTTAGTTCACCCCTCCACTTT. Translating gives CASSPRQGLSSPLHF.

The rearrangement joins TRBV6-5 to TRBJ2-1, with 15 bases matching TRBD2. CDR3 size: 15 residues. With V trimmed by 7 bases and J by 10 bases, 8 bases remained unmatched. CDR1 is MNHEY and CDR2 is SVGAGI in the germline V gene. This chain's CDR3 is CASTGLAGGLGEQFF. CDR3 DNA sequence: TGTGCCAGCACAGGACTAGCGGGGGGGCTCGGGGAGCAGTTCTTC.

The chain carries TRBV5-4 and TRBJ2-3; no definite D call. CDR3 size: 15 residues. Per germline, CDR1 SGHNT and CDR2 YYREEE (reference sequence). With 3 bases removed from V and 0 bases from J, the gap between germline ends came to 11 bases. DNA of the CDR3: TGTGCCAGCAGCTCGACTGCCAGGAGCACAGATACGCAGTATTTT. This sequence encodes CASSSTARSTDTQYF.

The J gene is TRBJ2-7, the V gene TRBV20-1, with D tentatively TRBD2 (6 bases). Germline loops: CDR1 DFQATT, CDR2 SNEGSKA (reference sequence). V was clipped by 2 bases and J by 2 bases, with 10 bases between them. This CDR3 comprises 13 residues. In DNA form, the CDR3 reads TGCAGTGCTAGACGGCGGGATGCCTACGAGCAGTACTTC. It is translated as CSARRRDAYEQYF.

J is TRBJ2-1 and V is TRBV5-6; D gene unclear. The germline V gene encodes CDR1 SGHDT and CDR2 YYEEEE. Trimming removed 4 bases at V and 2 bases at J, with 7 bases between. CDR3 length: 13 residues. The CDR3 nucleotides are TGTGCCAGCAGCAGAAAACCCTACAATGAGCAGTTCTTC. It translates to CASSRKPYNEQFF.

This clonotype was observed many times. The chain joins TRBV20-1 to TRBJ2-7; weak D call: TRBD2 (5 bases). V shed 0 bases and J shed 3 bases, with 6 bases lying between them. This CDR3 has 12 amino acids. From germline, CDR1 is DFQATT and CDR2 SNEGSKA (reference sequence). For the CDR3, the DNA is TGCAGTGCTAGAGACGGGGACTACGAGCAGTACTTC. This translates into CSARDGDYEQYF.

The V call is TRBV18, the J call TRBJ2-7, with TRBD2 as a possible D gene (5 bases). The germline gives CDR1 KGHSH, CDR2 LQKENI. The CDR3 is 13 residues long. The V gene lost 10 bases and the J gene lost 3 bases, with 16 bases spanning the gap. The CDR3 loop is CANRKSGFYEQYF. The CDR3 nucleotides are TGTGCCAATAGAAAGAGCGGTTTCTACGAGCAGTACTTC.

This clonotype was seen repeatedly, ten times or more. CDR3 sequence: CASNRWDRGYNEQFF. Here the CDR3 DNA reads TGTGCCAGCAACCGGTGGGACAGGGGATACAATGAGCAGTTCTTC. V gene TRBV3-1 combines with J gene TRBJ2-1; 10 bases agree with TRBD1. J was trimmed by 4 bases and V by 7 bases; bases with no gene match: 7. Germline-derived CDR1 and CDR2 are LGHDT and YNNKEL (reference sequence). The CDR3 covers 15 residues.

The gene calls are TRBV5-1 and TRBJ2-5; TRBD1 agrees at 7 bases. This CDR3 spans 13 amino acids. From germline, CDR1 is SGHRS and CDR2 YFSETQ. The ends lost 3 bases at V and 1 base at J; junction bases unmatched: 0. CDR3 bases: TGCGCCAGCAGCTGGGACAGCCAAGAGACCCAGTACTTC. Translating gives CASSWDSQETQYF.

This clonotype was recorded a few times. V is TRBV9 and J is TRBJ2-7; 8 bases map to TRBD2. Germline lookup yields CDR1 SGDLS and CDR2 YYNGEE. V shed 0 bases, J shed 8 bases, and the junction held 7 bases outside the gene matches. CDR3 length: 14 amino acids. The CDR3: CASSVGRGGLQQYF. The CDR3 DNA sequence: TGTGCCAGCAGCGTAGGACGCGGGGGGCTACAGCAGTACTTC.

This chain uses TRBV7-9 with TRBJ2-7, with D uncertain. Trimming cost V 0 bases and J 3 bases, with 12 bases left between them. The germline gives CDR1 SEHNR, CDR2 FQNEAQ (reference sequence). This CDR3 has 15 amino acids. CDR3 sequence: CASSLAGSFGYEQYF. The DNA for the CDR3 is TGTGCCAGCAGCTTAGCGGGTTCCTTCGGCTACGAGCAGTACTTC.

CDR3 loop: CASNRAGGYGEQYF. DNA for the CDR3: TGTGCCAGCAATCGGGCGGGGGGCTACGGCGAGCAGTACTTC. The chain recombines TRBV6-5 with TRBJ2-7; TRBD2 matches 8 bases. CDR1 is MNHEY, CDR2 SVGAGI, per germline. Trimming at V came to 7 bases and at J to 6 bases, leaving 11 bases not matched to a gene. There are 14 residues in the CDR3.

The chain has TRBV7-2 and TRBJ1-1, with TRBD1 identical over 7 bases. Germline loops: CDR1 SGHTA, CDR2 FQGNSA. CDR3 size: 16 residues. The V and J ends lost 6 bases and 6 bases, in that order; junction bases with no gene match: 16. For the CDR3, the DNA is TGTGCCAGCAGTCCATCGATTGACAGGGTTAGCTCTGAAGCTTTCTTT. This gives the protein CASSPSIDRVSSEAFF.

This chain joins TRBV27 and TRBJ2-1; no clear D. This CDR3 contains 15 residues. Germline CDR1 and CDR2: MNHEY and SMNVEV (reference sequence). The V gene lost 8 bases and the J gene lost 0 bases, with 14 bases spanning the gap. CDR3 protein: CASYAYGRSYNEQFF. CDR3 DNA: TGTGCCAGCTACGCGTACGGGCGCTCCTACAATGAGCAGTTCTTC.

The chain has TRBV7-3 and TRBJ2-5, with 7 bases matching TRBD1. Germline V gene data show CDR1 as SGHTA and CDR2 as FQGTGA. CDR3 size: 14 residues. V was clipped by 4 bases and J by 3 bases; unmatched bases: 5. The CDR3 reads CASSYLDREETQYF. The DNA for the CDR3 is TGTGCCAGCAGCTACCTTGACAGGGAAGAGACCCAGTACTTC.

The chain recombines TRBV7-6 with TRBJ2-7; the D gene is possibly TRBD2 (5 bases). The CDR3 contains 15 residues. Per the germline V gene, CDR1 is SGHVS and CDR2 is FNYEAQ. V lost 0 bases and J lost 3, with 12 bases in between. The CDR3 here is CASSLAAVEGYEQYF. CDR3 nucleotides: TGTGCCAGCAGCTTAGCCGCAGTCGAGGGCTACGAGCAGTACTTC.

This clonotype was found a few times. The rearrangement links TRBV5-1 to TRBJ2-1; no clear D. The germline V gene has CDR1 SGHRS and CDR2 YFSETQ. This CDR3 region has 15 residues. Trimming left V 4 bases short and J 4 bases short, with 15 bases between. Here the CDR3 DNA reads TGCGCCAGCAGCCCCGCCAGAGACGGTTACAATGAGCAGTTCTTC. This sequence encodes CASSPARDGYNEQFF.

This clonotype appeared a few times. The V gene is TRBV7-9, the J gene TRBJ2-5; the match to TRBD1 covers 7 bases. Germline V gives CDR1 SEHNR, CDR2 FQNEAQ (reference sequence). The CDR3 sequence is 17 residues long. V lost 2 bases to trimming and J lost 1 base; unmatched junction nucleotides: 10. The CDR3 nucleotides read TGTGCCAGCAGCTTAACGACAGGGCTGCTTCTCCAAGAGACCCAGTACTTC. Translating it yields CASSLTTGLLLQETQYF.

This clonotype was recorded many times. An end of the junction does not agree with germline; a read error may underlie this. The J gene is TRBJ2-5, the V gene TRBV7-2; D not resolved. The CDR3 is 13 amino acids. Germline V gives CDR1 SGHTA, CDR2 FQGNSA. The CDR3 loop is CASSLGRAETQYF. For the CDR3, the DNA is TGTGCCAGCAGTTTAGGACGGGCGGAGACCCAGTACTTC.

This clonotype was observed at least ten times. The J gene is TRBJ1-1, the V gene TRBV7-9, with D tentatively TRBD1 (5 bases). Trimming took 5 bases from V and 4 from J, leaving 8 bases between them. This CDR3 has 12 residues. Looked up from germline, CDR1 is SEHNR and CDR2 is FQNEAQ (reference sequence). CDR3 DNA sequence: TGTGCCAGCAGCCAGGGTGGCACTGAAGCTTTCTTT. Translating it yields CASSQGGTEAFF.

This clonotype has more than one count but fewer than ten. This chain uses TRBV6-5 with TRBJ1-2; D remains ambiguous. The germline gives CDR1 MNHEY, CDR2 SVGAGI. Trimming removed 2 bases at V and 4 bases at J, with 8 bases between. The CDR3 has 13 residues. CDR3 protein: CASSYKGGYGYTF. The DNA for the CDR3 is TGTGCCAGCAGTTACAAGGGAGGCTATGGCTACACCTTC.

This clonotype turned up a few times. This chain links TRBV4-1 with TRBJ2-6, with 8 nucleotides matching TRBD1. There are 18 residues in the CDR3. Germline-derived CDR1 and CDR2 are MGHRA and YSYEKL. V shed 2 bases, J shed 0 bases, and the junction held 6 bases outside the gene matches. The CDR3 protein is CASSQPGQVDSGANVLTF. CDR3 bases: TGCGCCAGCAGCCAACCGGGACAGGTAGACTCTGGGGCCAACGTCCTGACTTTC.

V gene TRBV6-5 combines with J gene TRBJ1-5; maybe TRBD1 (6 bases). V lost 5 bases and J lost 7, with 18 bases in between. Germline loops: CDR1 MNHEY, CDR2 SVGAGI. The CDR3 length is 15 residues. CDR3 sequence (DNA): TGTGCCAGCAGTCCAGAACAGGGAGGTTGGCAGCCCCAGCATTTT. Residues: CASSPEQGGWQPQHF.

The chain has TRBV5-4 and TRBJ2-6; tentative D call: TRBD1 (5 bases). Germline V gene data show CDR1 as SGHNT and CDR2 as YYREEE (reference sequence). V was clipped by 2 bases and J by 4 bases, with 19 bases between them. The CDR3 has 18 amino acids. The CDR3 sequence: CASSFRVLASAGANVLTF. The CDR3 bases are TGTGCCAGCAGCTTCAGGGTTTTGGCTTCGGCCGGGGCCAACGTCCTGACTTTC.